This T cell receptor (beta chain) is drawn from a study of cytomegalovirus exposure and HLA in healthy donors. General study results and limits: The study found most TCR sequences rare, yet found some public TCRs in many donors. As a later analysis revealed, the rate of TCR association differed by HLA locus, with DRB1 most and HLA-C fewest. The study put 160 or so TCR beta chains on its list as cytomegalovirus-associated.

At the time of sampling, donors were nominally healthy, though unrecorded immune exposures were likely. Note on this clone: Its antigen remains unidentified.

The ends were cut back, 5 bases at V and 8 bases at J, with 12 bases in the middle. The germline gives CDR1 SGHNT, CDR2 YENEEA. CDR3 length: 13 amino acids. Primers included in the PCR were 60 Vbeta and 13 Jbeta primers. TCRdb keeps only in-frame clones here, not all; method: immunoSEQ multiplex PCR. The data contain about 200,000 clones, around 83% of them singletons. The chain joins TRBV11-3 to TRBJ1-4, with D unclear. This TCR was sampled from a woman aged 18 to 35 in good health and CMV-seronegative. The sequenced sample was PBMCs. The CDR3: CASSLTAGEKLFF. CDR3 bases: TGTGCCAGCAGCCTAACAGCGGGAGAAAAACTGTTTTTT.